This TCR beta chain came from a study of CD8 T cells in ankylosing spondylitis. Germline CDR1 and CDR2: SGHVS and FNYEAQ. V was pared by 1 base and J by 0 bases, with 7 bases of the junction left unmatched. The CDR3 sequence is 18 residues long. This clonotype occurred a few times. Each TCR beta library was made by quantitative 5'-RACE that incorporated molecular barcodes. TCRdb re-analysed the 5' RACE reads in MiXCR, keeping a single row per CDR3 protein. This sample has more than 250,000 distinct CDR3 sequences, with roughly 12% found just once. Sequenced material: blood, either unsorted or a sorted T cell fraction (not recorded which). The sequence came from a female donor with ankylosing spondylitis or in good health (not recorded which). This chain links TRBV7-6 with TRBJ2-2; 8 nucleotides align to TRBD1. The CDR3: CASSLDSQGAANTGELFF. The CDR3 region has the DNA TGTGCCAGCAGCTTAGATAGTCAGGGGGCGGCGAACACCGGGGAGCTGTTTTTT. Based on the CDR3 plus reference TRBV7-6 and TRBJ2-2, the full variable domain is GAGVSQSPRYKVTKRGQDVALRCDPISGHVSLYWYRQALGQGPEFLTYFNYEAQQDKSGLPNDRFSAERPEGSISTLTIQRTEQRDSAMYRCASSLDSQGAANTGELFFGEGSRLTVL.